The clone carrying this TCR beta chain was recorded many times. The sample is drawn from a study of Graves' ophthalmopathy and Graves' hyperthyroidism. The CDR3 runs 15 residues. V lost 0 bases and J 1 base, leaving 10 bases between the germline ends. Germline values: CDR1 DFQATT, CDR2 SNEGSKA (reference sequence). The study amplified TCR beta CDR3 regions using RNA transcripts. HTBI primers primed a first-round RT-PCR, and a second-round multiplex PCR followed. TCRdb ran MiXCR on the multiplex PCR reads and lists one entry per CDR3 protein. In the table there are under 350,000 distinct CDR3 sequences, roughly a sixth of which are singletons.

This clonotype was obtained from an adult man with Graves' ophthalmopathy. The chain links TRBV20-1 to TRBJ1-5; D remains ambiguous. The sequencing sample was made of peripheral blood. The CDR3 coding sequence is TGCAGTGCTAGAGATCCGGGCCGAAGCAATCAGCCCCAGCATTTT. This gives the protein CSARDPGRSNQPQHF.